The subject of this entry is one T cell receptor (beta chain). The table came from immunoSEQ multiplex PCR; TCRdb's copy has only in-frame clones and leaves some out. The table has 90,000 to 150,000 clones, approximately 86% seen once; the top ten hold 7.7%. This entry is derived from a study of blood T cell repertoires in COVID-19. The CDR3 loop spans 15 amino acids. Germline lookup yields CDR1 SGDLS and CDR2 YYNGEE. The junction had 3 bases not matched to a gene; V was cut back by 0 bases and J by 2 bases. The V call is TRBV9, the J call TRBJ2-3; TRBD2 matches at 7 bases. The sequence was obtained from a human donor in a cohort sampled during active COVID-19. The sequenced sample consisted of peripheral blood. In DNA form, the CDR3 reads TGTGCCAGCAGCGTAGGGGGAGGGCACACAGATACGCAGTATTTT. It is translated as CASSVGGGHTDTQYF.